This is a list of T cell receptor beta chains from one sample in a study of stem cell transplantation in POMP-related autoinflammatory disease. This table comes from immunoSEQ multiplex PCR, and its TCRdb copy is limited to in-frame clones, with some not included. The sample has approximately 11,000 clones; around nine tenths are singletons. Sequenced material: CD8+ T cells from PBMCs, taken before stem cell transplantation. The receptors were sampled from a human donor with POMP-related autoinflammation and immune dysregulation (PRAID). CDR3s include the opening cysteine and the closing phenylalanine or tryptophan. Each record gives: J gene, V gene, D gene, clone size, CDR3 DNA, CDR3 protein. A D gene is named only where the DNA matches it firmly. Clone size, where shown, is once, few, many, or a class for clones that have expanded.

>TRBJ2-7|TRBV28|-|-
TGTGCCAGCAGTTTTGCAGGGTATGGCGAGCAGTACTTC
CASSFAGYGEQYF
>TRBJ2-1|TRBV7-9|TRBD2|-
TGTGCCAGCAGCGGACTAGCGGGGCGGACCGACAATGAGCAGTTCTTC
CASSGLAGRTDNEQFF
>TRBJ2-3|TRBV14|-|-
TGTGCCAGCAGCCCCCTTAGGACAGATACGCAGTATTTT
CASSPLRTDTQYF
>TRBJ2-7|TRBV4-2|TRBD2|few
TGTGCCAGCAGCCAGTCCCGGGAGGCCGCATCCTACGAGCAGTACTTC
CASSQSREAASYEQYF
>TRBJ2-3|TRBV28|TRBD2|-
TGTGCCAGCAGTTTATATAGCGGGAGGTTTGTAGATACGCAGTATTTT
CASSLYSGRFVDTQYF
>TRBJ1-1|TRBV4-2|-|-
TGTGCCAGCAGCCCCTTGGAATTGAACACTGAAGCTTTCTTT
CASSPLELNTEAFF
>TRBJ2-3|TRBV9|TRBD2|-
TGTGCCAGCAGCGTAGGTAGCGGGAGGGCCGTGCCGCAGTATTTT
CASSVGSGRAVPQYF
>TRBJ2-1|TRBV4-1|TRBD1|-
TGCGCCAGCAGCCAAGGTGCGACAGGGCGGTATGAGCAGTTCTTC
CASSQGATGRYEQFF
>TRBJ1-1|TRBV27|TRBD1|once
TGTGCCAGCAGTGGGGACAGGAGGCTCGGGGCTTTCTTT
CASSGDRRLGAFF
>TRBJ2-2|TRBV7-7|-|-
TGTGCCAGCAGCCCTTCGGCCGGGGAGCTGTTTTTT
CASSPSAGELFF
>TRBJ1-5|TRBV5-1|-|few
TGCGCCAGCAGCTTGGCGCCAGAGAGCAATCAGCCCCAGCATTTT
CASSLAPESNQPQHF
>TRBJ2-2|TRBV10-3|-|few
TGTGCCATCAGAGAACCCGCCGGGGAGCTGTTTTTT
CAIREPAGELFF
>TRBJ2-7|TRBV2|-|-
TGTGCCAGCAGGGGAGCCCGACAGTCCACCTACTCCTACGAGCAGTACTTC
CASRGARQSTYSYEQYF
>TRBJ1-1|TRBV11-2|-|-
TGTGCCAGCAGCTTCGGCAGGGAGTCTTTGGAAGCTTTCTTT
CASSFGRESLEAFF
>TRBJ2-1|TRBV11-2|-|once
TGTGCCAGCAGCCACACGGCATTAGTGGTTGATGAGCAGTTCTTC
CASSHTALVVDEQFF
>TRBJ1-2|TRBV5-1|-|-
TGCGCCAGCAGCTTGGAAAGTGGTTGGCCTATCTATGGCTACACCTTC
CASSLESGWPIYGYTF
>TRBJ2-1|TRBV2|TRBD2|-
TGTGCCAGCAGCCGGACTAGCGGGAGGAGCTCCTACAATGAGCAGTTCTTC
CASSRTSGRSSYNEQFF
>TRBJ2-1|TRBV28|-|-
TGTGCCAGCAGTCGGGACACCTTCTACAATGAGCAGTTCTTC
CASSRDTFYNEQFF
>TRBJ2-1|TRBV5-8|-|-
TGTGCCAGCAGCTCGAGCTGGGAGCAGTTCTTC
CASSSSWEQFF
>TRBJ2-7|TRBV11-2|TRBD2|-
TGTGCCAGCAGCCCGGGGGGGGGCAGCCCTCACTTC
CASSPGGGSPHF
>TRBJ2-5|TRBV27|TRBD1|-
TGTGCCAGCAGTTCCCTGACAGGGGCGGCTACTCGGGAGACCCAGTACTTC
CASSSLTGAATRETQYF
>TRBJ1-2|TRBV19|-|-
TGTGCCAGTAGTAACTTCCTAGATGGCTACACCTTC
CASSNFLDGYTF